A single sample gave rise to the 7 T cell receptor beta chains below, sequenced in a study of OX40 agonist ivuxolimab in advanced cancers. Clones were read by immunoSEQ multiplex PCR, and TCRdb kept only the in-frame ones, dropping some. The sample contains 100,000 to 150,000 clones, 85% to 95% of which appear only once. Sequenced here: CD4+ or CD8+ T cells sorted from blood, sampled in a trial of the OX40 agonist ivuxolimab. These receptors originate from an adult with an advanced solid tumor such as melanoma, head and neck, liver or kidney cancer.

The rearrangement joins TRBV5-8 to TRBJ2-3; 10 positions match TRBD2. Unmatched junction bases numbered 7, after V lost 4 bases and J lost 2 bases. Germline values: CDR1 SGHTS, CDR2 YDEGEE. The CDR3 runs to 16 residues. As DNA, the CDR3 is TGTGCCAGCAGCGTACCACTAGCGGGGCACACAGATACGCAGTATTTT. It translates to CASSVPLAGHTDTQYF. The whole variable domain, remainder taken from reference TRBV5-8 and TRBJ2-3, is EAGVTQSPTHLIKTRGQQATLRCSPISGHTSVYWYQQALGLGLQFLLWYDEGEERNRGNFPPRFSGRQFPNYSSELNVNALELEDSALYLCASSVPLAGHTDTQYFGPGTRLTVL.

The chain is built from TRBV7-2 and TRBJ1-5, with 9 bases that match TRBD1. Per germline, CDR1 SGHTA and CDR2 FQGNSA. The CDR3 consists of 15 residues. The V gene end was trimmed by 9 bases and the J gene end by 2 bases; junction bases not matched to a gene: 8. CDR3 residues: CASSLTGGGNQPQHF. The CDR3 DNA sequence: TGTGCCAGTAGCCTCACAGGGGGCGGCAATCAGCCCCAGCATTTT.

This clone has a single count. The chain uses TRBV25-1 and TRBJ2-5; TRBD2 aligns across 14 bases. V shed 5 bases and J 7 bases; nucleotides not matched to a gene: 9. CDR3 length equals 16 residues. Looked up from germline, CDR1 is MGHDK and CDR2 is SYGVNS. Here the CDR3 DNA reads TGTGCCAGCAGTAGCCCGGGACTAGCGGGAGTGGGGACCCAGTACTTC. This encodes CASSSPGLAGVGTQYF.

The chain is built from TRBV7-2 and TRBJ2-1, with unresolved D. Germline V gene data show CDR1 as SGHTA and CDR2 as FQGNSA. Trimming shortened V by 1 base and J by 4 bases, and 8 bases separated the two germline ends. The CDR3 spans 14 residues. CDR3 sequence (DNA): TGTGCCAGCAGCTTAGTTCGCAAGTACAATGAGCAGTTCTTC. Amino acid sequence: CASSLVRKYNEQFF. Looking up the rest from reference TRBV7-2 and TRBJ2-1 gives the full variable domain: GAGVSQSPSNKVTEKGKDVELRCDPISGHTALYWYRQSLGQGLEFLIYFQGNSAPDKSGLPSDRFSAERTGGSVSTLTIQRTQQEDSAVYLCASSLVRKYNEQFFGPGTRLTVL.

This sequence joins TRBV5-1 and TRBJ2-1; D is ambiguous. Germline V lookup: CDR1 SGHRS, CDR2 YFSETQ. Trimming removed 0 bases from V and 1 base from J, with 8 bases in between. The CDR3 spans 15 residues. CDR3 sequence reads: CASSLVGNSYNEQFF. The CDR3 bases are TGCGCCAGCAGCTTGGTGGGGAATTCCTACAATGAGCAGTTCTTC.

This chain links TRBV28 with TRBJ1-2; 7 nucleotides align to TRBD1. The CDR3 runs to 15 residues. Germline V CDR1 and CDR2: MDHEN, SYDVKM. Germline trimming cut 3 bases from V and 3 bases from J; bases unmatched to any gene: 7. CDR3: CASSFPGQQHYGYTF. In DNA, the CDR3 is TGTGCCAGCAGTTTCCCGGGACAGCAACACTATGGCTACACCTTC.

The chain employs TRBV19 and TRBJ1-3; 10 bases fit TRBD1. Trimming at V came to 3 bases and at J to 0 bases, leaving 5 bases not matched to a gene. The CDR3 extends over 17 amino acids. Germline V gene data show CDR1 as LNHDA and CDR2 as SQIVND (reference sequence). DNA of the CDR3: TGTGCCAGTAGTATGGGGACAGGGGCGAACTCTGGAAACACCATATATTTT. Translating it yields CASSMGTGANSGNTIYF.